The present TCR beta chain was sequenced within a study of siplizumab effects on memory and regulatory T cells (dated by TCRdb to the late 2010s). Study-wide context: The study looked at the effect of siplizumab, an anti-CD2 antibody, on alloreactive T-cell subsets in allogeneic mixed lymphocyte reactions made from human PBMCs. Broader findings and caveats from the paper: Greater diversity appeared to be present in unstimulated naive T cells than in memory T cells, and a substantial contribution to the alloresponse seemed to be made by naive cells. Because sequences at frequencies below about 10^-5 were poorly captured, only a minor fraction of alloreactive clones could be mapped back to unstimulated subsets. No functional confirmation was obtained for the suppressive function of proliferating Tregs from siplizumab cultures. For roughly 80-97% of proliferating CD4+ or CD8+ clones, no naive or memory phenotype could be assigned. In reactions with siplizumab, an average of roughly 70% of mappable alloreactive CD4+ clones were Treg-derived, compared with roughly 27% in control reactions. Siplizumab significantly lowered the cumulative frequency of alloreactive sequences that could be traced to unstimulated CD4+ memory T cells.

Library preparation was by the immunoSEQ multiplex PCR assay. Some 1.1 x 10^5 TCR templates per sample were assayed by the deep sequencing platform. Genomic DNA extracted from sorted T cells was used for TCRbeta CDR3 sequencing. The paper's processing steps were these. The R programming language was used for the clonal analysis of the TCRbeta CDR3 data. Alloreactive CD4+ and CD8+ clones were defined by comparing unstimulated samples with post-reaction CFSE-low samples. Alloreactive CD4+ clones were assigned to regulatory or non-regulatory origin by matching sequences to sorted unstimulated Treg and non-Treg repertoires. Here the immuneACCESS table is served through TCRdb, limited to in-frame sequences with V and J called. Missing clones are a known gap in these copies; in checked studies unresolved V genes cover under half, and the rest lacks a known reason. That table supplies the V and J calls and clone size; D and trimming were determined from the DNA. The sample has roughly 92,000 clones on record, around 94% of them singletons. The ten top clones hold roughly 1.3% of the sample.

Details on this clone: Its specific antigen is unknown. No per-base quality is available; no much larger clone lies one base away.

V loses 5 bases of germline sequence and J loses 4 bases, and the interval between the two ends is 12 bases. The CDR3 runs 14 amino acids, cysteine and phenylalanine included. Only the CDR3 part of the read is kept: 42 bases, read in frame from the first base. The germline V gene (reference sequence) sets CDR1 to SGHNT and CDR2 to YYREEE. TCRbeta CDR3 sequencing was performed on sorted unstimulated T cells and on proliferating T cells recovered from mixed lymphocyte reactions. Fresh whole blood from 9 to 11 HLA-typed healthy donors was used to isolate PBMCs. Unstimulated CD4+ non-regulatory T cells were FACS-sorted to map the origin of alloreactive clones.

In this chain, TRBV5-4 is recombined with TRBJ2-2, with the D gene not clear enough to name. Source material: non-Treg CD4+ T cells sorted from blood. The cell subset or site label, read with the paper, signifies: FACS-sorted unstimulated CD4+ non-regulatory T cells. This receptor was obtained from a human donor in good health. The CDR3 in this case is CASSWIGFTGELFF. DNA sequence: TGTGCCAGCAGTTGGATAGGGTTCACCGGGGAGCTGTTTTTT.